The clone carrying this T cell receptor beta chain was counted a single time. Profiling relied on immunoSEQ multiplex PCR, and the TCRdb table lists in-frame clones only, not all of them. The table records around 600,000 clones, 97% of them present only once. This record comes from a study of shared clonotypes between healthy human individuals. Germline CDR1 and CDR2: SGHRS and YFSETQ. The CDR3 runs 14 residues. With 3 bases removed from V and 2 bases from J, the gap between germline ends came to 11 bases. Recent acute infections and vaccinations were absent in the healthy HIV-negative adult donors. The receptor comes from a woman in her 30s in good health. The sequenced sample consisted of naive CD4+ T cells sorted from blood. The sample's subset: CD45RA+ positively selected. V gene TRBV5-1 combines with J gene TRBJ2-5; maybe TRBD1 (5 bases). DNA for the CDR3: TGCGCCAGCAGCTGGACAACTACACAAGAGACCCAGTACTTC. Translation: CASSWTTTQETQYF.